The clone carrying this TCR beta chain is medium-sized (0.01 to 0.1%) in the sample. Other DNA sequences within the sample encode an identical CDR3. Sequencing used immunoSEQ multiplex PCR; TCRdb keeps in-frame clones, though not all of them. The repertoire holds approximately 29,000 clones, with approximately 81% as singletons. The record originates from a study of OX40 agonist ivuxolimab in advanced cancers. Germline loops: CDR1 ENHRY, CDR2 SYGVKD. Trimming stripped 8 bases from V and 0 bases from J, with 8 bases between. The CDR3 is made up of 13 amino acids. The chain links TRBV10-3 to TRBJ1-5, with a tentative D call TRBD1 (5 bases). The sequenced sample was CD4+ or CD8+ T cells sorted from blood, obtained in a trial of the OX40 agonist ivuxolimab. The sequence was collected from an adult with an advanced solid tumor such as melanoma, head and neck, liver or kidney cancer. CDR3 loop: CAIGTDSNQPQHF. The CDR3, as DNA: TGTGCCATCGGGACCGATAGCAATCAGCCCCAGCATTTT.